This entry features one T cell receptor (beta chain) sequence. This CDR3 region has 15 residues. V was cut by 4 bases and J by 4 bases, with 16 bases left in between. Germline V CDR1 and CDR2: GTSNPN, SVGIG (reference sequence). TCRbeta library construction was performed incorporating unique molecular identifiers. MiXCR, run by TCRdb on the PCR reads, gives a single entry per CDR3 protein. This sample yields about 610,000 distinct CDR3 sequences, of which over 9.5% are seen a single time; about 4% belongs to the top ten. The data stem from a study of T-cell reconstitution after alpha-beta-depleted transplantation in children.

Sequencing used PBMCs from the stem cell graft donor, obtained from the stem cell graft. The clonotype originates from a human donor who donated a stem cell graft to a child with acute myeloid leukemia. This chain uses TRBV30 with TRBJ2-2; TRBD2 is a possible D gene (6 bases). In DNA form, the CDR3 reads TGTGCCTGGAAGAGGGACTCCTATACCACCGGGGAGCTGTTTTTT. Translation: CAWKRDSYTTGELFF.